This T cell receptor (beta chain) was sequenced for a study of blood T cell repertoires in COVID-19. Turning to the study itself: The samples span acute and convalescent COVID-19 from the United States, Italy and Spain. T cells, B-cell-depleted T cells, or PBMCs provided the cDNA or gDNA that served as material.

CDR1 and CDR2 (germline): SGHNT, YYREEE (reference sequence). Trimming took 3 bases from V and 3 from J; bases not matched to a gene: 3. CDR3 length: 13 amino acids. Seattle participants joined during active infection and were tracked over time. Authors' data handling: Cell counts per sample came from amplifying reference gene primers. Profiling relied on immunoSEQ multiplex PCR, and the TCRdb table lists in-frame clones only, not all of them. V and J calls and clone size are copied from that table; D and trimming were computed from the DNA. The sample comprises roughly 290,000 clones, 80% to 95% of which are singletons, and 6.5% to 8% rests with the top ten.

This sequence joins TRBV5-4 and TRBJ2-7; 7 bases are a match to TRBD1. The receptor's source is a woman aged 30 to 39 with COVID-19, enrolled during active disease. Sequenced input: peripheral blood. The CDR3 nucleotides are TGTGCCAGCAGCTCGGGACAGAACTACGAGCAGTACTTC. Its translation is CASSSGQNYEQYF.